This TCR beta chain was recovered during a study of human T cells and chemical hapten exposure. As to time point: patch test 1, 2 weeks after DPC sensitization. Treatment noted: therapeutic diphenylcyclopropenone sensitization with weekly scalp DPC. Each CDR3 protein gets one entry after TCRdb re-called the RACE reads with MiXCR. This table holds 11,000 to 15,000 distinct CDR3 sequences, over 15% found once. This clonotype is termed medium-sized. This CDR3 region has 16 residues. CDR1 SGHKS and CDR2 YYEKEE come from the germline V gene (reference sequence). The germline V and J ends were trimmed by 0 bases and 4 bases, with 15 bases remaining between them.

This specimen was whole blood, taken in connection with sensitization to the hapten diphenylcyclopropenone (DPC). This TCR was recovered from a woman aged 25 to 39 with alopecia areata. Some clones in this sample may be carry-over from other donors' samples. This chain connects TRBV5-5 to TRBJ2-3; D is unclear. The CDR3 DNA reads TGTGCCAGCAGCTTGGCCCTTAGCTCGATGGCAGATACGCAGTATTTT. Its translation: CASSLALSSMADTQYF.